What follows are 32 T cell receptor beta chains derived from one specimen sequenced in a study of yellow fever vaccine responses in identical twins. TCRdb fed the RT-PCR reads into MiXCR, producing one record per CDR3 protein. The sample includes some 20,000 distinct CDR3 sequences, less than 75% of them seen just once. Sample: T cells from blood (PBMCs), unsorted or a sorted subset (not recorded which), taken before or after yellow fever vaccination (not recorded which). These receptors all stem from a woman younger than 35 who received the yellow fever vaccine.

This sequence joins TRBV18 and TRBJ2-7; possibly TRBD1 or TRBD2 for D (5 bases each). The CDR3 is 14 residues long. CDR1 KGHSH and CDR2 LQKENI come from the germline V gene. Trimming cost V 3 bases and J 2 bases, with 11 bases left between them. The CDR3 region has the DNA TGTGCCAGCTCACCGGGACCGACAACCTACGAGCAGTACTTC. It translates to CASSPGPTTYEQYF.

The chain recombines TRBV11-3 with TRBJ1-2; D is ambiguous. The V gene lost 5 bases and the J gene lost 3 bases, with 13 bases spanning the gap. The CDR3 runs 14 residues. Germline V lookup: CDR1 SGHNT, CDR2 YENEEA. The CDR3 nucleotides are TGTGCCAGCAGCCCAGATCGGGGAGACTATGGCTACACCTTC. This encodes CASSPDRGDYGYTF.

This clonotype was observed a few times. The V gene is TRBV5-6, the J gene TRBJ2-5; possibly TRBD2 for D (5 bases). This CDR3 region has 15 residues. V was pared by 2 bases and J by 9 bases, with 20 bases between. Germline V gene data show CDR1 as SGHDT and CDR2 as YYEEEE. CDR3 sequence (DNA): TGTGCCAGCAGCTTACCCGGGCAGGCCCCGGGGTCCCAGTACTTC. Translation gives CASSLPGQAPGSQYF. The variable domain in full, with the rest retrieved from reference TRBV5-6 and TRBJ2-5, is DAGVTQSPTHLIKTRGQQVTLRCSPKSGHDTVSWYQQALGQGPQFIFQYYEEEERQRGNFPDRFSGHQFPNYSSELNVNALLLGDSALYLCASSLPGQAPGSQYFGPGTRLLVL.

The gene calls are TRBV9 and TRBJ2-1; D not resolved. V gave up 3 bases and J gave up 6 bases, with 4 bases separating them. The germline V gene has CDR1 SGDLS and CDR2 YYNGEE. This CDR3 is 11 amino acids long. The CDR3 DNA follows: TGTGCCAGCAGCGGGAGCAATGAGCAGTTCTTC. As protein: CASSGSNEQFF.

The rearrangement joins TRBV7-9 to TRBJ2-1, with no clear D. This CDR3 spans 14 amino acids. V was trimmed by 0 bases and J by 8 bases, leaving 11 bases between them. CDR1 is SEHNR, CDR2 FQNEAQ, per germline (reference sequence). The CDR3 sequence is CASSLAVYHYEQFF. CDR3 DNA: TGTGCCAGCAGCTTAGCGGTCTACCACTATGAGCAGTTCTTC.

V gene TRBV7-2 combines with J gene TRBJ2-5, with D unresolved. Germline loops: CDR1 SGHTA, CDR2 FQGNSA. The CDR3 sequence is 15 residues long. Trimming left V 4 bases short and J 4 bases short, with 16 bases between. The CDR3 loop is CASSSSSGASETQYF. The CDR3 nucleotides are TGTGCCAGCAGCTCATCCAGTGGAGCCTCAGAGACCCAGTACTTC.

J is TRBJ2-7 and V is TRBV15; D tentatively fits TRBD1 or TRBD2 (6 bases each). Germline V gene lookup returns CDR1 LNHNV and CDR2 YYDKDF (reference sequence). Trimming stripped 3 bases from V and 4 bases from J, with 16 bases between. The CDR3 has 15 amino acids. This CDR3 reads CATSSLGGKSYEQYF. The CDR3 DNA sequence: TGTGCCACCAGCAGCTTAGGGGGGAAAAGTTACGAGCAGTACTTC.

J is TRBJ2-5 and V is TRBV25-1; tentatively, D is TRBD2 (5 bases). V lost 3 bases, J lost 3 bases, and 11 bases lay in between. The CDR3 spans 14 residues. The germline V gene has CDR1 MGHDK and CDR2 SYGVNS. The CDR3 DNA sequence: TGTGCCAGCAGTGATTACCTAGCAGAAGAGACCCAGTACTTC. Residues: CASSDYLAEETQYF.

V and J are TRBV5-4 and TRBJ2-5; D not certain. The CDR3 has 12 amino acids. CDR1 and CDR2 (germline): SGHNT, YYREEE (reference sequence). The germline V and J ends were trimmed by 0 bases and 0 bases, with 0 bases remaining between them. The CDR3 DNA reads as TGTGCCAGCAGCTTGGACCAAGAGACCCAGTACTTC. Protein product: CASSLDQETQYF.

This sequence joins TRBV15 and TRBJ2-1; 7 nucleotides agree with TRBD1. The CDR3 runs 15 residues. The V gene's germline CDR1 is LNHNV and CDR2 YYDKDF (reference sequence). The J segment lost 3 bases and the V segment lost 6 bases, leaving 8 bases of the junction unmatched. The CDR3 DNA is TGTGCCACCAGGGCTCGGGACAGTTACTACAATGAGCAGTTCTTC. It encodes CATRARDSYYNEQFF.

The chain uses TRBV13 and TRBJ2-1, with 9 bases that match TRBD2. Germline values: CDR1 PRHDT, CDR2 FYEKMQ (reference sequence). With 5 bases clipped from V and 5 bases from J, the junction kept 7 bases outside the gene matches. CDR3 length equals 15 residues. The CDR3 region has the DNA TGTGCCAGCAGCGACCCGAGACTAGCGGACAATGAGCAGTTCTTC. This sequence encodes CASSDPRLADNEQFF.

The genes are TRBV2 and TRBJ2-3; D call uncertain. V dropped 6 bases and J dropped 8 bases, with 9 bases sitting between them. This CDR3 has 11 residues. The germline CDR1 and CDR2 sequences are SNHLY and FYNNEI. For the CDR3, the DNA is TGTGCCAGCAGCCTCGTAGGTACGCAGTATTTT. It translates to CASSLVGTQYF. The complete variable domain, with remaining parts taken from reference TRBV2 and TRBJ2-3, reads EPEVTQTPSHQVTQMGQEVILRCVPISNHLYFYWYRQILGQKVEFLVSFYNNEISEKSEIFDDQFSVERPDGSNFTLKIRSTKLEDSAMYFCASSLVGTQYFGPGTRLTVL.

The gene calls are TRBV20-1 and TRBJ2-1, with 14 positions matching TRBD2. The CDR3 is 14 amino acids. V lost 5 bases to trimming and J lost 9 bases; unmatched junction nucleotides: 6. Germline lookup yields CDR1 DFQATT and CDR2 SNEGSKA (reference sequence). Here the CDR3 DNA reads TGCAGTGCTCTGACTAGCGGGGGGGTAATTGAGCAGTTCTTC. Residues: CSALTSGGVIEQFF.

This clonotype was detected once. This chain connects TRBV5-6 to TRBJ2-2; D gene ambiguous. CDR1 and CDR2 from the germline V gene are SGHDT and YYEEEE. The CDR3 totals 13 residues. Trimming left V 1 base short and J 5 bases short, with 6 bases between. CDR3 in DNA: TGTGCCAGCAGCTTGCCAAGTACCGGGGAGCTGTTTTTT. This sequence encodes CASSLPSTGELFF.

Concerning this clonotype itself: A junction boundary mismatches the germline segment, possibly from a read error. The V and J genes are TRBV12-3 or TRBV12-4 and TRBJ1-2; no definite D call. The CDR3 spans 12 residues. The CDR3 sequence is CASSLGRGGFTF. DNA for the CDR3: TGTGCCAGCAGTTTAGGGCGCGGTGGCTTCACCTTC.

V gene TRBV7-9 combines with J gene TRBJ1-2; TRBD1 aligns across 11 bases. CDR3 size: 12 residues. From germline, CDR1 is SEHNR and CDR2 FQNEAQ (reference sequence). V was pared by 9 bases and J by 7 bases, with 4 bases of the junction left unmatched. CDR3 DNA: TGTGCCAGTGGACAGGGGGCGAGTGGCTACACCTTC. Its protein product is CASGQGASGYTF.

This chain joins TRBV18 and TRBJ2-7; 9 nucleotides align to TRBD1. The germline CDR1 and CDR2 sequences are KGHSH and LQKENI. The J segment lost 6 bases and the V segment lost 6 bases, leaving 9 bases of the junction unmatched. The CDR3 consists of 14 residues. CDR3 DNA sequence: TGTGCCAGCTCTTCCGGGACAGGGTCCATCGAGCAGTACTTC. As protein: CASSSGTGSIEQYF. The full variable domain, in which reference TRBV18 and TRBJ2-7 provide the parts outside the CDR3, is NAGVMQNPRHLVRRRGQEARLRCSPMKGHSHVYWYRQLPEEGLKFMVYLQKENIIDESGMPKERFSAEFPKEGPSILRIQQVVRGDSAAYFCASSSGTGSIEQYFGPGTRLTVT.

This clonotype was observed once. This rearrangement joins TRBV12-3 or TRBV12-4 to TRBJ2-3; no clear D. The CDR3 is 15 amino acids. The V end was cut by 6 bases, the J end by 1 base, with 14 bases between. The CDR3 loop is CASRLAGQGTDTQYF. As DNA, the CDR3 is TGTGCCAGCAGGTTGGCCGGGCAGGGCACAGATACGCAGTATTTT.

The gene calls are TRBV2 and TRBJ2-3; the match to TRBD1 covers 7 bases. The length of the CDR3 is 13 residues. The trim removed 5 bases at V and 8 bases at J, leaving 7 bases unmatched. From germline, CDR1 is SNHLY and CDR2 FYNNEI. The CDR3 is CASSQTGSGTQYF. CDR3 DNA sequence: TGTGCCAGCAGTCAGACAGGGTCAGGTACGCAGTATTTT.

The chain couples TRBV18 to TRBJ1-1; 8 nucleotides line up with TRBD1. Germline lookup yields CDR1 KGHSH and CDR2 LQKENI. The CDR3 is 15 amino acids. With V trimmed by 3 bases and J by 2 bases, 5 bases remained unmatched. As DNA, the CDR3 is TGTGCCAGCTCACCTCTGACAGGGGTTAACACTGAAGCTTTCTTT. Its translation is CASSPLTGVNTEAFF.

This clonotype was observed a few times. This sequence joins TRBV7-6 and TRBJ2-1, with TRBD1 matching 9 bases. This CDR3 comprises 15 residues. V shed 4 bases, J shed 3 bases, and the junction held 4 bases outside the gene matches. CDR1 SGHVS and CDR2 FNYEAQ come from the germline V gene. CDR3 sequence reads: CASSSGTGNYNEQFF. CDR3 in DNA: TGTGCCAGCAGCTCCGGGACAGGGAACTACAATGAGCAGTTCTTC.

This CDR3 is CSVEIGQLNEQFF. The CDR3 DNA reads TGCAGCGTTGAAATCGGACAGCTAAATGAGCAGTTCTTC. This chain connects TRBV29-1 to TRBJ2-1; a possible D gene is TRBD1 (6 bases). The CDR3 covers 13 residues. Germline V gene lookup returns CDR1 SQVTM and CDR2 ANQGSEA. Trimming took off 2 bases at V and 7 bases at J, with 12 bases between the two ends.

This clonotype has more than one count but fewer than ten. J is TRBJ2-7 and V is TRBV12-3 or TRBV12-4; TRBD1 agrees at 7 bases. The CDR3 is 11 amino acids. This CDR3 is CASRGTVSLSV. DNA for the CDR3: TGTGCCAGCAGAGGGACAGTCAGTTTATCCGTC.

The J gene is TRBJ2-3, the V gene TRBV12-3 or TRBV12-4; the match to TRBD2 covers 8 bases. The CDR3 is 14 residues long. V lost 6 bases, J lost 4 bases, and 6 bases stayed unmatched. The CDR3 protein is CASSIGRASDTQYF. CDR3 coding DNA: TGTGCCAGCAGCATCGGGAGGGCGTCAGATACGCAGTATTTT.

This chain joins TRBV19 and TRBJ1-1, with unresolved D. The length of the CDR3 is 14 residues. The ends were cut back, 3 bases at V and 1 base at J, with 9 bases in the middle. Germline V gene data show CDR1 as LNHDA and CDR2 as SQIVND (reference sequence). This chain's CDR3 is CASSIGHPNTEAFF. CDR3 bases: TGTGCCAGTAGTATCGGTCACCCGAACACTGAAGCTTTCTTT. Based on the CDR3 plus reference TRBV19 and TRBJ1-1, the full variable domain is DGGITQSPKYLFRKEGQNVTLSCEQNLNHDAMYWYRQDPGQGLRLIYYSQIVNDFQKGDIAEGYSVSREKKESFPLTVTSAQKNPTAFYLCASSIGHPNTEAFFGQGTRLTVV.

This sequence joins TRBV18 and TRBJ1-6, with D uncertain. This CDR3 has 13 amino acids. CDR1 is KGHSH and CDR2 is LQKENI in the germline V gene. V was shortened by 1 base and J by 8 bases, with 6 bases between the two germline ends. CDR3 sequence: CASSPREHSPLHF. Written as DNA, the CDR3 is TGTGCCAGCTCACCACGGGAGCATTCACCCCTCCACTTT.

The genes are TRBV9 and TRBJ1-1, with D hard to call. V was trimmed by 3 bases and J by 2 bases, leaving 11 bases between them. This CDR3 has 14 amino acids. CDR1 is SGDLS, CDR2 YYNGEE, per germline. The CDR3 reads CASSEQPTNTEAFF. The CDR3 bases are TGTGCCAGCAGCGAACAGCCGACTAACACTGAAGCTTTCTTT.

This clonotype was detected once. This rearrangement joins TRBV11-3 to TRBJ2-7; TRBD1 agrees at 7 bases. CDR3 length: 15 residues. V trimming: 5 bases; J trimming: 4 bases; junction bases outside the gene matches: 11. CDR1 SGHNT and CDR2 YENEEA come from the germline V gene. CDR3 coding DNA: TGTGCCAGCAGCCCTCGACAGGGCCTGGGATACGAGCAGTACTTC. Its protein is CASSPRQGLGYEQYF. The full variable domain, rest sourced from reference TRBV11-3 and TRBJ2-7, is EAGVVQSPRYKIIEKKQPVAFWCNPISGHNTLYWYLQNLGQGPELLIRYENEEAVDDSQLPKDRFSAERLKGVDSTLKIQPAELGDSAVYLCASSPRQGLGYEQYFGPGTRLTVT.

The rearrangement uses TRBV6-1 and TRBJ2-2; tentatively, D is TRBD1 (6 bases). Per the germline V gene, CDR1 is MNHNS and CDR2 is SASEGT. V shed 5 bases and J shed 3 bases, with 13 bases lying between them. CDR3 length: 15 amino acids. In DNA, the CDR3 is TGTGCCAGCAGTAGAGGGACACTTGACACCGGGGAGCTGTTTTTT. Protein product: CASSRGTLDTGELFF.

V is TRBV29-1 and J is TRBJ2-5; 10 nucleotides agree with TRBD2. After removal of 7 bases from V and 5 bases from J, the junction contained 16 bases not matched to a gene. Germline CDR1 is SQVTM and CDR2 is ANQGSEA. The CDR3 covers 16 residues. CDR3 region: CSALGALAGRQETQYF. The CDR3 nucleotides read TGCAGCGCGTTGGGGGCACTAGCGGGGCGCCAGGAGACCCAGTACTTC.

On this clonotype: The DNA is left out, because the CDR3 cannot be placed on it with certainty; the CDR3 is given as TCRdb lists it. This chain links TRBV23-1 with TRBJ2-2; the table gives TRBD1 as D, unverified against the DNA. TRBV23-1 is flagged as an ORF with uncertain function. The CDR3 has 16 residues if both end residues are counted. The CDR3 sequence: CASTPGDRGTPGSCFF.

This clonotype turned up a few times. This rearrangement joins TRBV18 to TRBJ1-4; D is ambiguous. There are 12 residues in the CDR3. Per the germline V gene, CDR1 is KGHSH and CDR2 is LQKENI. Between the trimmed V and J ends, which lost 8 bases and 10 bases, there was a span of 14 bases. The CDR3 region is CASTKSVGKLFF. The CDR3 bases are TGTGCCAGCACGAAAAGTGTAGGAAAACTGTTTTTT.